The clone carrying this TCR beta chain showed up just a few times. This record belongs to a study of blood T cell repertoires in COVID-19. The wider study: The United States, Italy and Spain were the sources of the acute and convalescent COVID-19 samples. The analysed material was cDNA or gDNA that came from T cells, B-cell-depleted T cells, or PBMCs.

With V trimmed by 1 base and J by 7 bases, 8 bases remained unmatched. This CDR3 has 17 amino acids. Germline CDR1 is SGHAT and CDR2 is FQNNGV. Study processing details: From reference gene primer amplification, estimates of nucleated cell counts were derived. Method: immunoSEQ multiplex PCR; TCRdb's copy keeps in-frame clones and lacks some. For V, J and clone size, that table is used; D and trimming come from the DNA. The table has about 320,000 clones, about 82% seen once. The chain carries TRBV11-2 and TRBJ2-1; 12 bases align to TRBD2. This clonotype was sampled from a woman aged 50 to 65 with acute or convalescent COVID-19. Sequencing was carried out using peripheral blood. The CDR3, as DNA: TGTGCCAGCAGCTTAGGACTAGCGGGAGTTGGCGGTAATGAGCAGTTCTTC. Its translation: CASSLGLAGVGGNEQFF.